Listed below are T cell receptor beta chains from one sample, sequenced in a study of blood T cell repertoires in COVID-19. Measured with immunoSEQ multiplex PCR; TCRdb has only the in-frame clones, and not every one. Among around 200,000 clones listed, about 83% were seen once. What was sequenced was peripheral blood. These receptors originate from a man between 45 and 60 years old with active or convalescent COVID-19. Both conserved end residues are part of each CDR3. A D gene is named only where the DNA matches it firmly. Size tells how often a clone was seen (once, few, many) or the class of an expanded clone, and some rows leave it out.

size: -; V: TRBV28; J: TRBJ1-1; D: -; DNA: TGTGCCAGCAGTTTGCGGGGGATAGCTTTCTTT; CDR3: CASSLRGIAFF
size: -; V: TRBV7-8; J: TRBJ2-1; D: TRBD1; DNA: TGTGCCAGCACGGACGGGACAGGGGGGCGCGAGCAGTTCTTC; CDR3: CASTDGTGGREQFF
size: -; V: TRBV5-1; J: TRBJ2-5; D: -; DNA: TGCGCCAGCAGCCTGGGAGTTCGCGGTGAGACCCAGTACTTC; CDR3: CASSLGVRGETQYF
size: -; V: TRBV10-3; J: TRBJ1-3; D: -; DNA: TGTGCCATCAGTGATCCGGACAGCTCTGGAAACACCATATATTTT; CDR3: CAISDPDSSGNTIYF
size: once; V: TRBV28; J: TRBJ1-3; D: TRBD1; DNA: TGTGCCAGCAGTACCCGGGGACAGGGGGCTTCTCTCGGAAACACCATATATTTT; CDR3: CASSTRGQGASLGNTIYF
size: -; V: TRBV28; J: TRBJ1-4; D: -; DNA: TGTGCCAGCAGTTTTGGGCGAGAAAAACTGTTTTTT; CDR3: CASSFGREKLFF
size: -; V: TRBV6-5; J: TRBJ1-4; D: -; DNA: TGTGCCAGCAGTTACCGTGGGGCCCGAGATGAAAAACTGTTTTTT; CDR3: CASSYRGARDEKLFF
size: -; V: TRBV5-1; J: TRBJ2-1; D: -; DNA: TGCGCCAGCAGGCCCACCCCTAGTGTTTCCTACAATGAGCAGTTCTTC; CDR3: CASRPTPSVSYNEQFF
size: -; V: TRBV3-1/TRBV3-2; J: TRBJ2-5; D: TRBD2; DNA: TGTGCCAGCAGCCAAGCTAGCGGAGGGGAGACCCAGTACTTC; CDR3: CASSQASGGETQYF
size: -; V: TRBV28; J: TRBJ1-6; D: -; DNA: TGTGCCAGCAGTTTAACCACCACAGGGAAATCACCCCTCCACTTT; CDR3: CASSLTTTGKSPLHF
size: -; V: TRBV5-4; J: TRBJ2-7; D: -; DNA: TGTGCCAGCAGCTTGGGACAGGAGAGCTCCTACGAGCAGTACTTC; CDR3: CASSLGQESSYEQYF
size: -; V: TRBV30; J: TRBJ1-1; D: -; DNA: TGTGCCTGGAGCCGAGAGAACACTGAAGCTTTCTTT; CDR3: CAWSRENTEAFF